The rows below give T cell receptor beta chains drawn from one sample of a study of cytotoxic CD8 clonotypes in ibrutinib-treated CLL. Data came from immunoSEQ multiplex PCR; TCRdb stores just in-frame clones and leaves some out. The table records a few hundred thousand clones, 70% of them present only once. Material: PBMCs, obtained after 24 months of ibrutinib treatment. These receptors were taken from a human donor with chronic lymphocytic leukemia. CDR3s leave out the opening cysteine and the closing phenylalanine or tryptophan. The D gene is left open where the match is weak.

d_gene: -
j_gene: TRBJ2-5
v_gene: TRBV7-9
CDR3aa: ASSLLGSETQY

d_gene: -
j_gene: TRBJ2-7
v_gene: TRBV5-4
CDR3aa: ASSLRDGAYEQY

d_gene: -
j_gene: TRBJ2-7
v_gene: TRBV18
CDR3aa: ASSPGLLSYEQY

d_gene: TRBD2
j_gene: TRBJ2-7
v_gene: TRBV6-6
CDR3aa: ASSYSSSGTYEQY

d_gene: -
j_gene: TRBJ2-6
v_gene: TRBV4-2
CDR3aa: ASRGVTGANVLT

d_gene: -
j_gene: TRBJ2-1
v_gene: TRBV28
CDR3aa: ASSLSRRGGF

d_gene: TRBD2
j_gene: TRBJ2-2
v_gene: TRBV27
CDR3aa: ASSSPRGAGGTTGELF

d_gene: -
j_gene: TRBJ1-1
v_gene: TRBV29-1
CDR3aa: SVRRENTEAF

d_gene: -
j_gene: TRBJ1-2
v_gene: TRBV28
CDR3aa: ASSAPGVPNYGYT

d_gene: -
j_gene: TRBJ2-7
v_gene: TRBV27
CDR3aa: ASKEPSSYEQY

d_gene: TRBD2
j_gene: TRBJ2-3
v_gene: TRBV28
CDR3aa: ASSFPLAGGGDTQY

d_gene: TRBD2
j_gene: TRBJ2-7
v_gene: TRBV29-1
CDR3aa: SVELLGSGRTYEQY

d_gene: -
j_gene: TRBJ1-1
v_gene: TRBV15
CDR3aa: ATSRVASVTTEAF

d_gene: -
j_gene: TRBJ1-5
v_gene: TRBV23-1
CDR3aa: ASSRCGPQH

d_gene: -
j_gene: TRBJ1-1
v_gene: TRBV9
CDR3aa: ASRSGTEAF

d_gene: TRBD1
j_gene: TRBJ2-1
v_gene: TRBV7-2
CDR3aa: ASSSMTGFNEQF

d_gene: -
j_gene: TRBJ2-2
v_gene: TRBV28
CDR3aa: ASSQVAANTGELF

d_gene: -
j_gene: TRBJ2-1
v_gene: TRBV9
CDR3aa: ASSVGSSYNEQF

d_gene: -
j_gene: TRBJ2-3
v_gene: TRBV27
CDR3aa: ASSPMTPHTQY

d_gene: TRBD1
j_gene: TRBJ2-7
v_gene: TRBV7-8
CDR3aa: ASRQGAAYEQY

d_gene: -
j_gene: TRBJ2-7
v_gene: TRBV18
CDR3aa: ASSEDSSYEQY

d_gene: TRBD1
j_gene: TRBJ1-1
v_gene: TRBV7-8
CDR3aa: ASSEGQPNTEAF

d_gene: -
j_gene: TRBJ1-2
v_gene: TRBV4-1
CDR3aa: ASSQDLRENYGYT